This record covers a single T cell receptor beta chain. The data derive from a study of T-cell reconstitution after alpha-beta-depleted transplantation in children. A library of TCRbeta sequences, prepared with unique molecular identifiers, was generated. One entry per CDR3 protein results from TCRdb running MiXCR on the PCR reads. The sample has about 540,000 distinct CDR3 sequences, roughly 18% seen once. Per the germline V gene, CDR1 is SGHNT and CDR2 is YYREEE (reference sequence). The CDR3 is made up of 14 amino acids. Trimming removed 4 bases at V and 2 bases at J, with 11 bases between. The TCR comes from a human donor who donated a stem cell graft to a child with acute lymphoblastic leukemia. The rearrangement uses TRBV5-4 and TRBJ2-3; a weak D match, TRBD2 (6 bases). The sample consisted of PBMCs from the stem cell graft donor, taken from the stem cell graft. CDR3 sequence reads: CASSERLDTDTQYF. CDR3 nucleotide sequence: TGTGCCAGCAGCGAGCGACTAGACACAGATACGCAGTATTTT.